The 9 T cell receptor beta chains below all came from one sample that was sequenced in a study of blood T cell repertoires in COVID-19. Some clones are missing from TCRdb's copy, which holds only in-frame ones; the method was immunoSEQ multiplex PCR. The table lists about 180,000 clones, about three quarters of them singletons. The sequencing input was peripheral blood. The origin of the receptors is a woman between 65 and 79 years old with acute or convalescent COVID-19.

V is TRBV28 and J is TRBJ2-1; 9 positions match TRBD2. The CDR3 has 15 residues. With 5 bases clipped from V and 3 bases from J, the junction kept 5 bases outside the gene matches. CDR1 is MDHEN, CDR2 SYDVKM, per germline. CDR3 sequence (DNA): TGTGCCAGCAGTGTAGCGGGAGACAACTACAATGAGCAGTTCTTC. Amino acid sequence: CASSVAGDNYNEQFF.

The chain links TRBV2 to TRBJ1-5, with TRBD1 matching over 8 bases. Germline V gene lookup returns CDR1 SNHLY and CDR2 FYNNEI. The trim removed 5 bases at V and 6 bases at J, leaving 6 bases unmatched. This CDR3 has 14 residues. CDR3 amino acids: CASSPQGAGQPQHF. In nucleotides, the CDR3 is TGTGCCAGCAGTCCGCAGGGGGCAGGTCAGCCCCAGCATTTT.

The V and J genes are TRBV14 and TRBJ2-7; TRBD1 is a possible D gene (6 bases). Germline values: CDR1 SGHDN, CDR2 FVKESK. Trimming took 1 base from V and 7 from J, leaving 14 bases between them. The CDR3 spans 14 residues. The CDR3 protein is CASSQAKGVGEQYF. The CDR3 DNA reads TGTGCCAGCAGCCAAGCTAAGGGGGTTGGGGAGCAGTACTTC.

By share, this clone ranks as medium-sized. CDR3 sequence reads: CASSSRALGTSRGNEQFF. DNA of the CDR3: TGTGCCAGCAGCTCTCGGGCCCTGGGGACATCCAGGGGCAATGAGCAGTTCTTC. This chain joins TRBV7-8 and TRBJ2-1, with a possible D match to TRBD1 (6 bases). Germline V gene lookup returns CDR1 SGHVS and CDR2 FQNEAQ. The CDR3 has 18 residues. Trimming pared 4 bases from V and 6 bases from J, leaving 25 bases between. Full variable domain (remainder filled in from reference TRBV7-8 and TRBJ2-1): GAGVSQSPRYKVAKRGQDVALRCDPISGHVSLFWYQQALGQGPEFLTYFQNEAQLDKSGLPSDRFFAERPEGSVSTLKIQRTQQEDSAVYLCASSSRALGTSRGNEQFFGPGTRLTVL.

The CDR3 DNA reads TGTGCCATCAGTGAGGCCAGGGGGACTGAAGCTTTCTTT. It specifies CAISEARGTEAFF. The genes are TRBV10-3 and TRBJ1-1; 7 bases align to TRBD1. The germline CDR1 and CDR2 sequences are ENHRY and SYGVKD. CDR3 size: 13 residues. J lost 5 bases, V lost 2 bases, and 2 bases had no gene match.

The chain links TRBV18 to TRBJ2-7; the D gene is possibly TRBD1 (6 bases). Germline assignment: CDR1 KGHSH and CDR2 LQKENI. Deletions cut 6 bases from V and 3 bases from J, with 15 bases between. This CDR3 has 14 amino acids. The CDR3 is CASSERGKGYEQYF. CDR3 in DNA: TGTGCCAGCTCCGAGAGGGGGAAAGGCTACGAGCAGTACTTC.

This sequence joins TRBV18 and TRBJ1-1; D uncertain. This CDR3 spans 15 amino acids. With 2 bases removed from V and 5 bases from J, the gap between germline ends came to 15 bases. CDR1 and CDR2 from the germline V gene are KGHSH and LQKENI. The CDR3 spells CASSPRRERGTEAFF. In DNA, the CDR3 is TGTGCCAGCTCACCAAGGCGGGAGAGAGGGACTGAAGCTTTCTTT.

The gene calls are TRBV5-6 and TRBJ2-7, with D tentatively TRBD1 (6 bases). Trimming cost V 6 bases and J 10 bases, with 20 bases left between them. This CDR3 comprises 13 residues. Germline V gene lookup returns CDR1 SGHDT and CDR2 YYEEEE. CDR3 amino acids: CASTRGGALGQYF. The CDR3 region has the DNA TGTGCCAGCACGAGAGGGGGAGCCCTCGGTCAGTACTTC.

The chain is built from TRBV27 and TRBJ1-5; D call uncertain. Trimming stripped 8 bases from V and 4 bases from J, with 18 bases between. The CDR3 covers 15 residues. Germline V gene sequence: CDR1 MNHEY, CDR2 SMNVEV (reference sequence). The CDR3 sequence: CASRPGEGRNQPQHF. In DNA form, the CDR3 reads TGTGCCAGCCGCCCTGGGGAGGGTCGGAATCAGCCCCAGCATTTT.